Sequencing of this T cell receptor beta chain was carried out in a study of blood T cells in healthy people across ages (dated by TCRdb to the mid-2010s). Regarding the research as a whole: Template switching captured roughly one uniquely barcoded TCR beta cDNA molecule per two T cells in model experiments. Donors were grouped into four age groups: young (average approximately 15 years), middle-aged (about 38), aged (62) and long-lived (approximately 75). Using the same blood draw, the study looked at two additional independent replicas of 1 million unique cDNA reads for two donors, one aged 18 to 30 and the other aged 80 or older. To avoid experimental bias, donors of different ages were randomly spread across the sequencing lanes. To track age-related changes in TCR beta repertoire diversity, the study relied on deep sequencing normalized with unique cDNA molecular identifiers.

As regards this clonotype: No antigen is known for it. It has no much larger one-base neighbor in the sample; base qualities were not kept.

The germline V gene (reference sequence) yields DFQATT for CDR1 and SNEGSKA for CDR2. The cysteine opens and the phenylalanine closes a CDR3 of 15 amino acids. Left in the record is the CDR3 DNA by itself, 45 bases read in frame from the first base. V ends up 6 bases short and J 0 bases short, with an unmatched junction base count of 5. The study at large found these results: Because the CMV infection status of the donors was unknown, age-related changes in expanded clonotypes may potentially have been confounded. Compared with the aged group, more naive CD4+ T cells, fewer expanded clones and increased TCR diversity were shown by the long-lived group, suggesting age selection. Observed TCR beta diversity per million T cells fell roughly linearly with age, and a significant reduction was already apparent by age about 43. The percentage of naive T cells measured by flow cytometry correlated strongly with observed TCR beta diversity. Estimates of total diversity based on one million sequenced T cells were regarded as lower bounds and as underestimates. Because profiling used bulk unsorted PBMCs, naive and antigen-experienced compartments could not be compared conclusively.

Library method: 5' RACE. Data came from an Illumina HiSeq 2500. The second PCR ran for roughly 7 to 12 cycles and used a J-beta primer mix along with a sample-barcoded 5' primer. A template-switch 5' adaptor carrying 12 random nucleotides introduced a unique molecular identifier onto each TCR beta cDNA molecule. Each sample yielded at least 2.5 million CDR3-containing paired-end reads. All of the RNA was converted into first-strand cDNA using the Mint cDNA synthesis kit, with a TRBC-specific oligonucleotide serving as the primer. Following uracil-DNA glycosylase treatment, a first 18-cycle PCR with universal primers M1SS and BC2_uni_R was performed on all cDNA. The original methods were these. For normalization, 1 million high-quality reads were randomly selected from each sample, with every read carrying a distinct molecular identifier. Instead of being binned into consensus sequences, reads that shared molecular identifiers were thrown out. MiTCR, set to a Q25 quality threshold and the strictest error-elimination algorithm, was used for CDR3 identification, clonotype clustering and error correction. A nonparametric unseen species model with Euler transformation was used to estimate lower-bound total TCR beta diversity. TCRdb's own reprocessing of the public reads used fastp at Q25 and MiXCR and kept productive beta chains. Rows matching on CDR3 protein sequence are summarized as one entry with the most common DNA and genes. In this record, the V and J calls reflect TCRdb's handling and not the investigators' own analysis. This sample is represented by roughly 1,800,000 distinct CDR3 sequences; around 48% of them were singletons. Of the sample, roughly 2% falls within the top ten clones.

Systemically healthy Caucasian individuals from Russia, 39 in total and aged roughly 6 to 100 years, were included as donors. Each donor gave 8 to 10 milliliters of peripheral blood, collected into EDTA-treated Vacutainer tubes. Ficoll-Paque density-gradient centrifugation was used to isolate PBMCs, with at least 6.5 million per sample. Trizol reagent was used to extract total RNA from the PBMCs, yielding at least 5 micrograms per sample. Naive CD45RAhigh/CD27high T cell percentages were measured by flow cytometry on a PBMC aliquot from every donor. The sequence joins TRBV20-1 to TRBJ2-3, with 11 junctional bases fitting TRBD2. The TCR sequence derives from a woman aged 40 to 55 in good health. Input material: blood. The nucleotides read TGCAGTGCCACGGGACTAGCGGCGAGCACAGATACGCAGTATTTT. Its coded protein is CSATGLAASTDTQYF.